The T cell receptor (beta chain) under discussion was sequenced for a study of T-cell reconstitution after alpha-beta-depleted transplantation in children. Study observations and caveats: Expanded clones from the graft, numbering several hundred, reportedly supplied alpha-beta T cells about two months after transplant. Diversity and T-cell counts at one year after transplant derived mostly from new T cells.

A note on this clonotype: What it binds is unknown.

The TCRbeta library was prepared with unique molecular identifiers. In TCRdb, the PCR reads were re-called with MiXCR into one record per CDR3 protein. Here the sample spans about 980,000 distinct CDR3 sequences, roughly 29% being singletons. The material sequenced was PBMCs, mostly from graft donor cells, taken 360 days after TCRalphabeta/CD19-depleted stem cell transplant. This clonotype was sampled from a boy younger than two who had a stem cell transplant for SCID, so the T cells may come from the graft donor.

CDR3 loop: CASSLTSGALYEQFF. The CDR3 DNA is TGTGCCAGCAGCCTCACTAGCGGGGCCCTTTATGAGCAGTTCTTC. The rearrangement links TRBV11-2 to TRBJ2-1; 10 nucleotides match TRBD2. The CDR3 is 15 amino acids. The V gene's germline CDR1 is SGHAT and CDR2 FQNNGV. V was clipped by 5 bases and J by 8 bases; unmatched bases: 9.